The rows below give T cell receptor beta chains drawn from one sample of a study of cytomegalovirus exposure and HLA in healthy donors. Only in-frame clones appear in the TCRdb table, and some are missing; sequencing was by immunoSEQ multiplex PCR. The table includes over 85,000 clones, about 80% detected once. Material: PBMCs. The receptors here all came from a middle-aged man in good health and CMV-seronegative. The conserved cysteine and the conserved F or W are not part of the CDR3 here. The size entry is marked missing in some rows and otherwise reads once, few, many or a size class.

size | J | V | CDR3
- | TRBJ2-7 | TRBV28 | ASTPIWSVYEQY
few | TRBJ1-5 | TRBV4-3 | ASSPNLPGTGFNQPQH
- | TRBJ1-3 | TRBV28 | ASSLAWGASSGNTIY
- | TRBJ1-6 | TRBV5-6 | ASSRRQGSSYNSPLH
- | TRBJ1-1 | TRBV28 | ASSLTPDRGPYTEAF
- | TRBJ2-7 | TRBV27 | ASSLGSPGEQY
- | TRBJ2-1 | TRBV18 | ASSPGYGIAQTSNEQF
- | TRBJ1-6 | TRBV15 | ATSRDLQFTNSPLH
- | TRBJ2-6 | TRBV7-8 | ASSLVRAGISAGANVLT
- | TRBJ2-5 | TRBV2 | ASIQGGETQY
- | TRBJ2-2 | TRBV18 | ASSPTGQAGELF
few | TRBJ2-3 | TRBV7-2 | ASSLGFSDFTDTQY
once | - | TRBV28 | ASSFVLHYEQY
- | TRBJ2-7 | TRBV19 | ASSTGQTGSYEQY
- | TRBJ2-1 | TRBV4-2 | ASSQGWGPHYEQF
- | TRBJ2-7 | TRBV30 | AWTNNGFGGAPH
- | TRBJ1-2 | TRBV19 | ASSTQQGYGGYT
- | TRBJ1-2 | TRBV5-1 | ASSLRPEYGYT
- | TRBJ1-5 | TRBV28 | ASYEIYSNQPQH
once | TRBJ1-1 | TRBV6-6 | ASCRDRVNTEAF
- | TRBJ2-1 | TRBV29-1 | SVQGGREYWQF
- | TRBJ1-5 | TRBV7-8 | ASSLETGNQPQH
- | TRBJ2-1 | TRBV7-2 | ASSLMGPGHYNEQF
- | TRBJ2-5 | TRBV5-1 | ASSIGISGVRETQY
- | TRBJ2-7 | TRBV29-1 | SVDSSGSSEQY
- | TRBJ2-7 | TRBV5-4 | ASSRGGGYEQY
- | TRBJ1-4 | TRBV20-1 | SARPGEKLF
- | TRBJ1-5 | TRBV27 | ASSLVRASNQPQH
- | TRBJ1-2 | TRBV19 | ASSTTGNRGRDPGYT
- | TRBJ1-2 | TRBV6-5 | ASSAGNYGYT
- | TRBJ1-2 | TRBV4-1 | ASSRTGPNYGYT
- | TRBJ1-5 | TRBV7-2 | ASSLGGQGFQPQH
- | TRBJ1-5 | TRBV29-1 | SVRMSGGDSNQPQH
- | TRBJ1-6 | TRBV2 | ASSVTLRNSPLH
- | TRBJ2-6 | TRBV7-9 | ASSRSRGTLGSGANVLT
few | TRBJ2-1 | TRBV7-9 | ASSLRGIDEQF
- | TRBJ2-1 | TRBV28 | ASSSASGRLYEQF
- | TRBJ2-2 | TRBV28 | ASSRGSDRSTGELF
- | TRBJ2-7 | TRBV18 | ASSPGTSYEQY
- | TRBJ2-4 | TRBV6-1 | ASSVGYGQAKNIQY
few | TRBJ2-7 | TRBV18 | ASSPLAQGAYEQY
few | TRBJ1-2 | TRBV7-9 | SSNPGELFVYT
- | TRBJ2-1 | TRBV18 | ASSPLFRGYNEQF
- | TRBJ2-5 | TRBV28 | ASSPGRRGETQY
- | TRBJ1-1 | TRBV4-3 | ASSRARGNTEAF
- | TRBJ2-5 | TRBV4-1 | ASSQGDRDQETQY
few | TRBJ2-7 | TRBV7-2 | ASSPKELAGFYEQY
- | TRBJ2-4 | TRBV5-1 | ASSLGVSGINIQY
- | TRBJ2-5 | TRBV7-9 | ASSSDREAGETQY
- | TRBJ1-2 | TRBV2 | ASTGRRQGSNYGYT
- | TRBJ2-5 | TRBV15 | ATSREPTRWQETQY
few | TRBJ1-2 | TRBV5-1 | ASSRGTVNYGYT
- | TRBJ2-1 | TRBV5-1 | ASKDRVESYNEQF
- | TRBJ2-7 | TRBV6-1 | ASSNSQEAGEQY
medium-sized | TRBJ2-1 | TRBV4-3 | ASSQGTSGGYNEQF
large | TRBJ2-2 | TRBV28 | ASSWTGEAGELF
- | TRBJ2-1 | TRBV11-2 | ASTDSLGPYNEQF
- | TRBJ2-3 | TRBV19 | ASSILADSDTQY
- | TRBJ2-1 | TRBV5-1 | ASSLVSGQIYNEQF
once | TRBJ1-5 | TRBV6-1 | ASSAPGEGSNQPQH